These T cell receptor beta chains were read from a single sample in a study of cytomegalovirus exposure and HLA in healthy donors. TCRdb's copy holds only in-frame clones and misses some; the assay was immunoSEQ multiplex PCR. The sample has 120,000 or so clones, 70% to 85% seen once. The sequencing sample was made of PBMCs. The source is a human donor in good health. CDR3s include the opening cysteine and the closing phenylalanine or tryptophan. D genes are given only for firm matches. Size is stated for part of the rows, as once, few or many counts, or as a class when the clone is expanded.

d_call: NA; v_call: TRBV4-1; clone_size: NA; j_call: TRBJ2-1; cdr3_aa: CASSLGPTGYNEQFF; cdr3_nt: TGCGCCAGCAGCCTCGGCCCCACGGGCTACAATGAGCAGTTCTTC
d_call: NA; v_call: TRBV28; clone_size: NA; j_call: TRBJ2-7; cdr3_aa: CASSPLGAAAKYF; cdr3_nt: TGTGCCAGCAGCCCCCTGGGGGCCGCTGCGAAGTACTTC
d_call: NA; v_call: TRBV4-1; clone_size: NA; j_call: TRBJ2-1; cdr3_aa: CASSQDHLGGEQFF; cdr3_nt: TGCGCCAGCAGCCAAGATCATCTCGGGGGTGAGCAGTTCTTC
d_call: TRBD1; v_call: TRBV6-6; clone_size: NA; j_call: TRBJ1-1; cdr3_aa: CASSYGQGTEAFF; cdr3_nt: TGTGCCAGCAGTTACGGACAGGGCACTGAAGCTTTCTTT
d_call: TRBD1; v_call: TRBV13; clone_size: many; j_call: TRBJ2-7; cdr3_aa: CASSGRDRGPYEQYF; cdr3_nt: TGTGCCAGCAGCGGGAGGGACAGGGGGCCCTACGAGCAGTACTTC
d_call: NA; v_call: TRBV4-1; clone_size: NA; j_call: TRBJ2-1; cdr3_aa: CASSQDLRAPYNEQFF; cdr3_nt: TGCGCCAGCAGCCAAGATCTCAGGGCTCCCTACAATGAGCAGTTCTTC
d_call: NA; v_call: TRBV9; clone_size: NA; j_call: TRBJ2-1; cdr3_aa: CASSVQLGPDNEQFF; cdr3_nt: TGTGCCAGCAGCGTACAGCTGGGCCCAGACAATGAGCAGTTCTTC
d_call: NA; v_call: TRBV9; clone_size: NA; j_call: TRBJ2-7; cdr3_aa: CASSVGDWAPYEQYF; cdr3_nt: TGTGCCAGCAGCGTAGGAGATTGGGCACCCTACGAGCAGTACTTC
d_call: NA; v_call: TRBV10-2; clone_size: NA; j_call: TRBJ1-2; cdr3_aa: CASSEGRGFGYTF; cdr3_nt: TGCGCCAGCAGTGAGGGCAGGGGCTTTGGCTACACCTTC
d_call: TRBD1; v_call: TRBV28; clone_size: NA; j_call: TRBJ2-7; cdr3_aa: CASRGDRGQPYEQYF; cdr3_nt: TGTGCCAGCAGGGGGGACAGGGGGCAACCCTACGAGCAGTACTTC
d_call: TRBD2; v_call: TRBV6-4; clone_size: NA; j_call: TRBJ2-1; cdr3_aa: CASSSTGTSGSNEQFF; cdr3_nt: TGTGCCAGCAGCTCGACCGGGACTAGCGGGAGTAATGAGCAGTTCTTC
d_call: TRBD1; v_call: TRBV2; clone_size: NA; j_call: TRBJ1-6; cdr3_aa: CASRPPTGDNSPLHF; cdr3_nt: TGTGCCAGCAGACCTCCGACAGGGGATAATTCACCCCTCCACTTT
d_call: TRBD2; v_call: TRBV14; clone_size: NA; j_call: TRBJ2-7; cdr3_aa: CASSQDSGTSSYEQYF; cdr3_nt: TGTGCCAGCAGCCAAGACTCCGGGACTAGCTCCTACGAGCAGTACTTC
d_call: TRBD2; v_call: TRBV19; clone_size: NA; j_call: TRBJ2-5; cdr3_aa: CASSPGPGGGETQYF; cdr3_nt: TGTGCCAGTAGTCCCGGGCCGGGGGGAGGAGAGACCCAGTACTTC
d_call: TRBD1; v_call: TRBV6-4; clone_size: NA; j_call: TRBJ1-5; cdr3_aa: CASRDIPGQSYSNQPQHF; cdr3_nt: TGTGCCAGCAGGGATATACCGGGACAGTCCTATAGCAATCAGCCCCAGCATTTT
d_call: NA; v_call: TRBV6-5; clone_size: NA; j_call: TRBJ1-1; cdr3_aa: CASSYTAGLVDTEAFF; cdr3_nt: TGTGCCAGCAGTTACACCGCAGGGCTAGTCGATACTGAAGCTTTCTTT
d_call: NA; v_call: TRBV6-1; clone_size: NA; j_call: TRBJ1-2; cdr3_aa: CASWTVYGYTF; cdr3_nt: TGTGCCAGCTGGACAGTCTATGGCTACACCTTC
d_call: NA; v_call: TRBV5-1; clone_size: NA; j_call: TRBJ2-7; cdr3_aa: CASSGNPGDYEQYF; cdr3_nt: TGCGCCAGCAGCGGTAACCCAGGGGACTACGAGCAGTACTTC
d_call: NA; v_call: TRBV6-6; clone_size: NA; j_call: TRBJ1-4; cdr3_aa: CASSLQGLTNEKLFF; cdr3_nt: TGTGCCAGCAGTCTTCAGGGGTTGACTAATGAAAAACTGTTTTTT
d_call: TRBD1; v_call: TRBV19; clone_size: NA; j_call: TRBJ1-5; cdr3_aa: CASSIGGQGVQPQHF; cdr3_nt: TGTGCCAGTAGTATTGGCGGACAGGGAGTTCAGCCCCAGCATTTT
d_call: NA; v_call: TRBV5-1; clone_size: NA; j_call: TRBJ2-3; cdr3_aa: CASSLKLDTQYF; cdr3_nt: TGCGCCAGCAGCTTAAAACTGGATACGCAGTATTTT
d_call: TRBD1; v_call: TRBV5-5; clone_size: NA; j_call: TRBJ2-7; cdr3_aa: CASSAWDRGSYEQYF; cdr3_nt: TGTGCCAGCAGCGCCTGGGACAGGGGATCCTACGAGCAGTACTTC
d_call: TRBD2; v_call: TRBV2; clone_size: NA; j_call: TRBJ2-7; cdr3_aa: CASTALAGAYEQYF; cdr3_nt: TGTGCCAGCACCGCCCTAGCGGGAGCCTACGAGCAGTACTTC
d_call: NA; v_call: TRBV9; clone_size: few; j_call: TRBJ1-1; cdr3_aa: CASSVAKPGGAFF; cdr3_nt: TGTGCCAGCAGCGTAGCTAAGCCCGGAGGCGCTTTCTTT
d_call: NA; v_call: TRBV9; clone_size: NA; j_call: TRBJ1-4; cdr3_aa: CASTSGGNNEKLFF; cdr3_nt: TGTGCCAGCACCTCTGGGGGCAATAATGAAAAACTGTTTTTT
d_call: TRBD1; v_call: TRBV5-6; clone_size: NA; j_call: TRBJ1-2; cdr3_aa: CASSAAGQGARANYGYTF; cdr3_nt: TGTGCCAGCAGCGCGGCGGGACAGGGGGCCCGAGCTAACTATGGCTACACCTTC
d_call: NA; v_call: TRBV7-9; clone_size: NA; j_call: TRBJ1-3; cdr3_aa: CASSLVGAGGNTIYF; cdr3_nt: TGTGCCAGCAGCTTAGTGGGGGCAGGTGGAAACACCATATATTTT
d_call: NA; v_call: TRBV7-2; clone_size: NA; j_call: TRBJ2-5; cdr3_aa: CASSHMAAEQETQYF; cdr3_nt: TGTGCCAGCAGCCATATGGCGGCAGAACAAGAGACCCAGTACTTC
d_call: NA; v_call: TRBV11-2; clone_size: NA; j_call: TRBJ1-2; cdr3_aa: CASSAWKAASYGYTF; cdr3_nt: TGTGCCAGCAGCGCCTGGAAGGCGGCGAGCTATGGCTACACCTTC
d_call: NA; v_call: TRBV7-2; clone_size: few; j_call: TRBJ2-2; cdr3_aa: CASSQTSGNTGELFF; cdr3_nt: TGTGCCAGCAGCCAGACTTCCGGGAACACCGGGGAGCTGTTTTTT
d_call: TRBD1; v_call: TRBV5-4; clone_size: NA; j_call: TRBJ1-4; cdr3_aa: CASSLTGGIGEKLFF; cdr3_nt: TGTGCCAGCAGCCTGACAGGGGGCATCGGTGAAAAACTGTTTTTT
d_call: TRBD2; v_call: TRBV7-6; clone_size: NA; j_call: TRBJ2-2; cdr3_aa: CASSFTSGYTGELFF; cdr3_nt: TGTGCCAGCAGCTTCACTAGCGGGTACACCGGGGAGCTGTTTTTT
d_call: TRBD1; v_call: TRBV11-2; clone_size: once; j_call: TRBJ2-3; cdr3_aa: CASSSGTGIGTQYF; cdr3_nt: TGTGCCAGCAGCTCCGGGACAGGGATAGGTACGCAGTATTTT
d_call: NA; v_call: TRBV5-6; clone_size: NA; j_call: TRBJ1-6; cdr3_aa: CASSLEYSDSPLHF; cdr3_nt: TGTGCCAGCAGCTTGGAGTACTCTGATTCACCCCTCCACTTT
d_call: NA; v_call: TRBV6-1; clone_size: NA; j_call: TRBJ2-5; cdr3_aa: CASSEGGTGETQYF; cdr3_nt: TGTGCCAGCAGTGAAGGGGGAACAGGAGAGACCCAGTACTTC
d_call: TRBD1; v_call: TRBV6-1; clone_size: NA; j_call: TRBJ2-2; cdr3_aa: CASSPRDRGPGELFF; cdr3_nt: TGTGCCAGCAGTCCCCGGGACAGGGGGCCCGGGGAGCTGTTTTTT
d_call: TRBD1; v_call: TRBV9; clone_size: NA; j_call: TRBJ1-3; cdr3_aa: CASSVQGPGQGGSGNTIYF; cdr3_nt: TGTGCCAGCAGCGTACAGGGACCCGGACAGGGAGGGTCTGGAAACACCATATATTTT
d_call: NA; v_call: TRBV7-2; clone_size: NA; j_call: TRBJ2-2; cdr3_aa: CASSPKTGRPNTGELFF; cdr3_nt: TGTGCCAGCAGCCCAAAAACAGGCAGACCGAACACCGGGGAGCTGTTTTTT
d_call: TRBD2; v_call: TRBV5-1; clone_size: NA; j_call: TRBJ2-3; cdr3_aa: CASSLGVLAGSTDTQYF; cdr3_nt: TGCGCCAGCAGCTTGGGTGTACTAGCGGGAAGCACAGATACGCAGTATTTT
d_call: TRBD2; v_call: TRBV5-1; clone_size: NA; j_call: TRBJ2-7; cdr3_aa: CASSEGGTYEQYF; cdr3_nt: TGCGCCAGCAGCGAGGGAGGGACCTACGAGCAGTACTTC
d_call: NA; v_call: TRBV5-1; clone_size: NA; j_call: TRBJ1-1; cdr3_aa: CASSLVGGMNTEAFF; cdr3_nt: TGCGCCAGCAGCTTGGTCGGAGGAATGAACACTGAAGCTTTCTTT
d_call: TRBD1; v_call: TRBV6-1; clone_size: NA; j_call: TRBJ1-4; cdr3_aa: CASRWTGFNEKLFF; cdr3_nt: TGTGCCAGCAGGTGGACAGGGTTTAATGAAAAACTGTTTTTT
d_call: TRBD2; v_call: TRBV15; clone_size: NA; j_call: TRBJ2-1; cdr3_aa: CATSRDPGLAGGDNEQFF; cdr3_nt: TGTGCCACCAGCAGGGATCCGGGACTAGCGGGAGGAGACAATGAGCAGTTCTTC
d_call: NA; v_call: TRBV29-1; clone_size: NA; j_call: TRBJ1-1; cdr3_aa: CSVEWFNRDTEAFF; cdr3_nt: TGCAGCGTTGAATGGTTCAACAGGGACACTGAAGCTTTCTTT
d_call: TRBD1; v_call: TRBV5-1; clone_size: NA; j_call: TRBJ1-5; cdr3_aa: CASRGTGGVLNQPQHF; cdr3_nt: TGCGCCAGCAGAGGGACAGGGGGAGTACTCAATCAGCCCCAGCATTTT
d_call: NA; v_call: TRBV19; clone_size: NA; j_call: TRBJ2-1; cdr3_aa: CASSTEAEPYNEQFF; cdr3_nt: TGTGCCAGTAGTACGGAAGCGGAGCCCTACAATGAGCAGTTCTTC
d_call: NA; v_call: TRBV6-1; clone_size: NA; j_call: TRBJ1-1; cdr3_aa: CASSHLNTEAFF; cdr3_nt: TGTGCCAGCAGTCATTTGAACACTGAAGCTTTCTTT
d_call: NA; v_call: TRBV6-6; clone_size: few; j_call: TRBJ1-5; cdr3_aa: CASTLTLNQPQHF; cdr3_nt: TGTGCCAGCACCCTTACGCTAAATCAGCCCCAGCATTTT
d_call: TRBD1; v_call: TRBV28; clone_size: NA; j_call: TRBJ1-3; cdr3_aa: CASSSGQASGNTIYF; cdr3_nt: TGTGCCAGCAGTTCCGGACAGGCCTCTGGAAACACCATATATTTT
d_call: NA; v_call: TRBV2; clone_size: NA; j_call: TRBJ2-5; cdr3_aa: CASRAPAQETQYF; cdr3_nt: TGTGCCAGCAGAGCCCCCGCCCAAGAGACCCAGTACTTC
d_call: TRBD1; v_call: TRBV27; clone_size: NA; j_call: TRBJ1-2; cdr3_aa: CASRFGTGNYGYTF; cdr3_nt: TGTGCCAGCAGGTTCGGGACAGGAAACTATGGCTACACCTTC
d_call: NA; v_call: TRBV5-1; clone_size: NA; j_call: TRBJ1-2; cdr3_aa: CASSQPLKTAIANYGYTF; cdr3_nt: TGCGCCAGCAGCCAACCATTAAAGACAGCGATAGCTAACTATGGCTACACCTTC
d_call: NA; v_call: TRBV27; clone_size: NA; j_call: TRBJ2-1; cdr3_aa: CASSLWGVGNEQFF; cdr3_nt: TGTGCCAGCAGTTTATGGGGGGTAGGCAATGAGCAGTTCTTC
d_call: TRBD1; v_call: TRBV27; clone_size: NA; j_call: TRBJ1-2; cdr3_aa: CASGTGDYGYTF; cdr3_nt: TGTGCAAGCGGGACAGGGGACTATGGCTACACCTTC
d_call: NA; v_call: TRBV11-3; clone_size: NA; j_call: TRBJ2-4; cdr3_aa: CASSHQGVAKNIQYF; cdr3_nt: TGTGCCAGCAGCCATCAAGGAGTAGCCAAAAACATTCAGTACTTC
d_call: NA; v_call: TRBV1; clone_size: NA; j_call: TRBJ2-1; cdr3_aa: CTSSQETKYNEQFF; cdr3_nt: TGCACCAGCAGCCAAGAGACTAAGTACAATGAGCAGTTCTTC
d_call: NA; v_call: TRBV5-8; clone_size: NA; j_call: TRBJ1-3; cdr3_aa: CASSLGQSLGNTIYF; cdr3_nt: TGTGCCAGCAGCTTGGGACAGAGTCTGGGAAACACCATATATTTT